This TCR beta chain stems from a study of blood T cell repertoires in COVID-19. Study background: Acute-phase and convalescent COVID-19 samples originated in the United States, Italy and Spain. PBMCs, B-cell-depleted T cells, or T cells were the source of the cDNA or gDNA that made up the material.

How the authors handled the data: Reference gene primer amplification yielded estimated nucleated cell counts. Profiled with immunoSEQ multiplex PCR; TCRdb holds only in-frame clones, not every one. Clone size and V and J calls were adopted from that table, with D and trimming inferred from the DNA. Of about 140,000 clones listed, approximately 80% are singletons. From germline, CDR1 is KGHSH and CDR2 LQKENI. CDR3 length equals 17 residues. V dropped 2 bases and J dropped 6; count of bases not matched to a gene: 11. This receptor was identified in a human donor in a cohort sampled during active COVID-19. Sequencing used peripheral blood. The rearrangement links TRBV18 to TRBJ2-7; 12 bases line up with TRBD2. DNA for the CDR3: TGTGCCAGCTCACCATCCAGGGGGCTAGCGGGAGGGAGCGAGCAGTACTTC. Amino acids: CASSPSRGLAGGSEQYF. Using reference TRBV18 and TRBJ2-7 for the parts outside the CDR3, the full variable domain is NAGVMQNPRHLVRRRGQEARLRCSPMKGHSHVYWYRQLPEEGLKFMVYLQKENIIDESGMPKERFSAEFPKEGPSILRIQQVVRGDSAAYFCASSPSRGLAGGSEQYFGPGTRLTVT.